This TCR beta chain was documented in a study of cytomegalovirus exposure and HLA in healthy donors (dated by TCRdb to the late 2010s). In terms of the full investigation: According to a later analysis, the roughly 130 validation repertoires were produced on the same platform as the approximately 690 repertoires of the first cohort. The study was designed to test whether signatures of past pathogen exposure could be identified by cataloging public T cell receptors. A separate validation cohort of roughly 110 different subjects was used in addition to the approximately 610-subject first cohort. To predict cytomegalovirus infection status, the study brought together high-throughput TCR immunosequencing, statistical association of individual TCRs with disease status, and machine learning. What the authors observed across the whole study: The classifier was reported to diagnose cytomegalovirus status with high specificity and sensitivity in both the original and validation cohorts. The authors suggested that the approach could potentially be extended to other disease states and immunological phenotypes. Subsequent analysis determined that TCRs grouped into clusters in the first cohort also showed a tendency toward co-occurrence across the roughly 120 validation repertoires, and 94% of cluster scores exceeded 0. All 120 or so repertoires were used to score co-occurrence in the validation cohort in a later analysis, because that analysis had no HLA typing for the cohort. Most TCR sequences were seen in very few donors, while some public TCRs were found in many individuals. In vitro tests confirmed that a few of the cytomegalovirus-associated TCR beta chains recognize cytomegalovirus antigens. The study listed approximately 150 TCR beta chains as associated with cytomegalovirus.

Libraries were constructed by the immunoSEQ multiplex PCR assay. Per the authors' processing: A statistical classification framework was built to diagnose cytomegalovirus status from the catalog of TCR beta chain sequences. Drawn from immuneACCESS, this table holds only the in-frame rearrangements with V and J called that TCRdb kept. Clones are partly lost; checked studies trace under half to an unresolved V gene and leave the rest unexplained. V and J calls plus clone size are reproduced from that table; the DNA served to infer D and trimming. Recorded for this sample are 100,000 to 150,000 clones; around nine tenths of them occurred a single time. The ten largest clones add up to more than 1.5% of the sample. Relative to germline, V is 5 bases shorter and J is 6 bases shorter, with 19 bases between their ends. The germline V gene (reference sequence) yields MNHNY for CDR1 and SVGAGI for CDR2. The CDR3 contains 16 residues, cysteine and phenylalanine counted. Just the 48-base CDR3 DNA is kept, in frame starting at base 1.

Donors formed part of the validation cohort, which comprised over a hundred subjects and was distinct from the first cohort of under 850 subjects. Points on this clone: This clone's antigen is unknown. No base quality values were provided; no much bigger clone lies one nucleotide off.

Recombination linked TRBV6-6 to TRBJ2-2, with a tentative D gene TRBD2 over 6 matching bases. This clonotype originated in a woman aged 18 to 35 in good health and CMV-seronegative. The specimen was PBMCs. The nucleotides are TGTGCCAGCAGTGGAAGGGGACTCACTTGGTCCGGGGAGCTGTTTTTT. It translates as CASSGRGLTWSGELFF.